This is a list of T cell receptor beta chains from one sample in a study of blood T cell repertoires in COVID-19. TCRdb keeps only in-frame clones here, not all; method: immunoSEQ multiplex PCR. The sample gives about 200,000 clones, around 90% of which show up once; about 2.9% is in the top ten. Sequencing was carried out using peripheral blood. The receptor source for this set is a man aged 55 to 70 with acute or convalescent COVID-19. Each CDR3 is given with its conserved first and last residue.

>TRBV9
CASAEQGHSYEQYF
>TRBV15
CATSTLGDFTDTQYF
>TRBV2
CASTLGGSNQPQHF
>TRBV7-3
CASSLVSGGNPDEQFF
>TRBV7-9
CASSPGQGLSHYGYTF
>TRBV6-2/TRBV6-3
CASSYSIQRGGYRAQYF
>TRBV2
CASRSRDRGPGEQYF
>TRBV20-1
CSASRGASTDTQYF
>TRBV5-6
CASSLNRGTVLTF
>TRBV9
CASSVWRGASYNEQFF
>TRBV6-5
CASRQNTEAFF
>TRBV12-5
CASGPDRGNVLTF